A single sample is the source of the 12 T cell receptor beta chains below, sequenced in a study of lymphopenia after photon versus proton radiotherapy. Measured with immunoSEQ multiplex PCR; TCRdb has only the in-frame clones, and not every one. There are 150,000 to 200,000 clones in the sample; about nine tenths occur only once, and approximately 4.8% lies in the top ten. The material was peripheral blood, obtained from a patient treated with photon-based radiotherapy. Receptors originate from a middle-aged man with gastric cancer.

The rearrangement joins TRBV5-6 to TRBJ2-1; maybe TRBD2 (6 bases). Trimming took off 1 base at V and 0 bases at J, with 8 bases between the two ends. The CDR3 has 15 residues. Germline-derived CDR1 and CDR2 are SGHDT and YYEEEE. The chain's CDR3 is CASSLYGSSYNEQFF. The CDR3 region has the DNA TGTGCCAGCAGCTTGTACGGGAGCTCCTACAATGAGCAGTTCTTC.

The chain employs TRBV4-3 and TRBJ2-3; 11 bases align to TRBD2. V shed 0 bases and J 3 bases; nucleotides not matched to a gene: 8. Germline V lookup: CDR1 LGHNA, CDR2 YSLEER. CDR3 size: 18 residues. The DNA for the CDR3 is TGCGCCAGCAGCCAAGAGAGGGGAGCTAGCGGGAGGACAGATACGCAGTATTTT. Translation gives CASSQERGASGRTDTQYF.

J is TRBJ2-3 and V is TRBV9; D gene uncertain. Germline V gene sequence: CDR1 SGDLS, CDR2 YYNGEE. This CDR3 is built from 15 residues. V lost 2 bases, J lost 0 bases, and 10 bases lay in between. The CDR3 reads CASSVQDTSTDTQYF. CDR3 DNA sequence: TGTGCCAGCAGCGTTCAGGATACAAGCACAGATACGCAGTATTTT.

In its sample, this clone was seen a few times. The chain has TRBV6-5 and TRBJ2-1; TRBD1 matches at 7 bases. Germline CDR1 MNHEY, CDR2 SVGAGI. The V segment lost 0 bases and the J segment 7 bases; nucleotides outside the gene matches: 9. The CDR3 sequence is 16 residues long. The CDR3, as DNA: TGTGCCAGCAGTTACTCGATGGACCCCAGGGGGAATGAGCAGTTCTTC. It encodes CASSYSMDPRGNEQFF.

V gene TRBV19 combines with J gene TRBJ1-1, with D hard to call. This CDR3 is 14 amino acids long. V shed 3 bases and J shed 1 base, with 9 bases lying between them. Germline V CDR1 and CDR2: LNHDA, SQIVND (reference sequence). CDR3 bases: TGTGCCAGTAGTATCGGGCAGCAGAACACTGAAGCTTTCTTT. Its translation is CASSIGQQNTEAFF.

The genes are TRBV5-1 and TRBJ2-3; either TRBD1 or TRBD2 may fit D (5 bases each). The V end lost 4 bases, the J end lost 2 bases, and 11 bases lay between the germline ends. The CDR3 sequence is 14 residues long. Germline V gene data show CDR1 as SGHRS and CDR2 as YFSETQ. The CDR3 spells CASSPRGFTDTQYF. The CDR3 DNA follows: TGCGCCAGCAGCCCTCGGGGCTTCACAGATACGCAGTATTTT.

This sequence joins TRBV11-2 and TRBJ1-3; possible D gene TRBD1, 5 bases. The ends were cut back, 5 bases at V and 4 bases at J, with 9 bases in the middle. In germline, CDR1 is SGHAT, CDR2 FQNNGV. The CDR3 has 13 residues. The CDR3 loop is CASSTGSGNTIYF. CDR3 coding DNA: TGTGCCAGCAGCACAGGCTCCGGAAACACCATATATTTT.

This clone was counted between two and nine times. The chain couples TRBV5-1 to TRBJ1-4; D is uncertain. Germline V gene data show CDR1 as SGHRS and CDR2 as YFSETQ. The CDR3 covers 15 residues. Trimming left V 4 bases short and J 0 bases short, with 10 bases between. The CDR3 DNA reads TGCGCCAGCAGCCGTAACAGCGCAACTAATGAAAAACTGTTTTTT. It translates to CASSRNSATNEKLFF.

The J gene is TRBJ2-7, the V gene TRBV29-1; 10 positions match TRBD1. Germline-derived CDR1 and CDR2 are SQVTM and ANQGSEA. The length of the CDR3 is 12 residues. Trimming cost V 4 bases and J 5 bases; bases outside gene matches: 2. The CDR3 nucleotides read TGCAGCGTTGGGACAGGGGGGAACGAGCAGTACTTC. Protein product: CSVGTGGNEQYF.

The chain recombines TRBV29-1 with TRBJ2-1, with 10 bases fitting TRBD2. V shed 7 bases and J 5 bases; nucleotides not matched to a gene: 11. The CDR3 length is 15 residues. Germline V gene sequence: CDR1 SQVTM, CDR2 ANQGSEA. This chain's CDR3 is CSAPPGLAYNNEQFF. The CDR3 bases are TGCAGCGCGCCTCCGGGACTAGCGTATAACAATGAGCAGTTCTTC.

CDR3 DNA sequence: TGCGCCAGCAGCCAAGGGCGTCAGCCCAATCAGCCCCAGCATTTT. Protein sequence: CASSQGRQPNQPQHF. V usage is TRBV4-1 and J usage is TRBJ1-5; D is undetermined. Trimming cost V 1 base and J 3 bases, with 10 bases left between them. CDR1 and CDR2 (germline): MGHRA, YSYEKL. This CDR3 spans 15 amino acids.

The rearrangement links TRBV11-2 to TRBJ1-1; TRBD1 is a possible D gene (5 bases). The CDR3 runs 14 residues. Germline values: CDR1 SGHAT, CDR2 FQNNGV. V was shortened by 6 bases and J by 0 bases, with 11 bases between the two germline ends. CDR3 sequence reads: CASRGGRLNTEAFF. CDR3 nucleotide sequence: TGTGCCAGCAGGGGGGGACGGTTGAACACTGAAGCTTTCTTT.